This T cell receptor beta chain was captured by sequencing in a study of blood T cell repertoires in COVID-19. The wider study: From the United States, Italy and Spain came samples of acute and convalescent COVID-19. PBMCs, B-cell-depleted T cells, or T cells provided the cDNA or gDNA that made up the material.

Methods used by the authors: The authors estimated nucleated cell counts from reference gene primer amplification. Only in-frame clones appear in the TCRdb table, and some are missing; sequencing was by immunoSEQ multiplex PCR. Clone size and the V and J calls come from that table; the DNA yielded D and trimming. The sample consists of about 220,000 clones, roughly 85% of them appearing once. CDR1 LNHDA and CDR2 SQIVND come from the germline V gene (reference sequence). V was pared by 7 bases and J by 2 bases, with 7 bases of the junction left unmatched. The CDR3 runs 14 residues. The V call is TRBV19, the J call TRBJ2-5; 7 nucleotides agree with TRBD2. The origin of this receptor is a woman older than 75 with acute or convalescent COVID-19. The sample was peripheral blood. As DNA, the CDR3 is TGTGCCAGTAACCAAAGCGGGGTACAAGAGACCCAGTACTTC. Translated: CASNQSGVQETQYF.